Following are 17 T cell receptor beta chains from one sample sequenced in a study of Ad26.COV2.S vaccination and SARS-CoV-2 variants. Treatment given: about 20 received Ad26.COV2.S at low or high dose, single or two shots; roughly five received placebo; per-sample allocation not given. It was on day 63 after the first vaccine or placebo injection that samples were taken. The data were produced by immunoSEQ multiplex PCR, yet TCRdb's version contains in-frame clones alone and is incomplete. This sample has around 320,000 clones; about nine tenths occur once, and the top ten carry more than 3%. The input for sequencing was peripheral blood, taken in a trial of Ad26.COV2.S vaccine versus placebo. These receptors all stem from a person aged 18 to 59 who received the Ad26.COV2.S COVID-19 vaccine or a placebo.

The chain carries TRBV5-1 and TRBJ2-3, with 9 positions matching TRBD1. The CDR3 length is 15 residues. J gave up 3 bases and V 5 bases, and 7 bases lay outside the gene matches. From germline, CDR1 is SGHRS and CDR2 YFSETQ. The CDR3 region is CASRSDRGWTDTQYF. Here the CDR3 DNA reads TGCGCCAGCAGGTCGGACAGGGGATGGACAGATACGCAGTATTTT.

This chain joins TRBV19 and TRBJ2-7; no definite D call. V lost 6 bases, J lost 0 bases, and 15 bases lay in between. The CDR3 runs to 15 residues. The germline V gene encodes CDR1 LNHDA and CDR2 SQIVND (reference sequence). For the CDR3, the DNA is TGTGCCAGTAGCCTGCTAGGCCTGCCCTCCTACGAGCAGTACTTC. Translation gives CASSLLGLPSYEQYF.

This clone occurred a few times. The gene calls are TRBV11-3 and TRBJ2-3; TRBD2 matches 9 bases. CDR3 length: 15 amino acids. With V trimmed by 3 bases and J by 2 bases, 3 bases remained unmatched. Germline CDR1 reads SGHNT; CDR2 reads YENEEA. CDR3 sequence (DNA): TGTGCCAGCAGCTTCGGGACTAGCCTCACAGATACGCAGTATTTT. Amino acid sequence: CASSFGTSLTDTQYF. The variable domain in full, completed from reference TRBV11-3 and TRBJ2-3, reads EAGVVQSPRYKIIEKKQPVAFWCNPISGHNTLYWYLQNLGQGPELLIRYENEEAVDDSQLPKDRFSAERLKGVDSTLKIQPAELGDSAVYLCASSFGTSLTDTQYFGPGTRLTVL.

V is TRBV6-6 and J is TRBJ1-5; no clear D. V was clipped by 8 bases and J by 3 bases, with 11 bases between them. Germline CDR1 reads MNHNY; CDR2 reads SVGAGI (reference sequence). The CDR3 contains 13 residues. CDR3 in DNA: TGTGCCAGCTACGGGGTCGACAATCAGCCCCAGCATTTT. Amino acids: CASYGVDNQPQHF.

The chain employs TRBV25-1 and TRBJ2-3; TRBD2 matches at 9 bases. CDR1 and CDR2 (germline): MGHDK, SYGVNS. The trim removed 4 bases at V and 4 bases at J, leaving 9 bases unmatched. The CDR3 length is 16 residues. The CDR3: CASSASGRGGPDTQYF. The CDR3 DNA sequence: TGTGCCAGCAGTGCTTCCGGGCGGGGGGGCCCAGATACGCAGTATTTT.

V and J are TRBV18 and TRBJ2-7, with 12 bases fitting TRBD2. Germline V gives CDR1 KGHSH, CDR2 LQKENI. V shed 4 bases, J shed 2 bases, and the junction held 6 bases outside the gene matches. CDR3 size: 16 residues. The CDR3 DNA reads as TGTGCCAGCTCACTTCTCGGACTAGCGGGACCCTACGAGCAGTACTTC. The encoded protein is CASSLLGLAGPYEQYF.

The chain joins TRBV13 to TRBJ1-2; no clear D. Germline V gives CDR1 PRHDT, CDR2 FYEKMQ (reference sequence). CDR3 length equals 14 residues. Deletions cut 3 bases from V and 0 bases from J, with 8 bases between. The DNA for the CDR3 is TGTGCCAGCAGCTTGGCAGCCACTAACTATGGCTACACCTTC. It is translated as CASSLAATNYGYTF.

The chain recombines TRBV6-5 with TRBJ1-2; TRBD1 matches at 7 bases. The CDR3 is made up of 13 amino acids. V shed 5 bases, J shed 6 bases, and the junction held 6 bases outside the gene matches. Germline V lookup: CDR1 MNHEY, CDR2 SVGAGI. CDR3 amino acids: CASSNLQGNGYTF. The DNA for the CDR3 is TGTGCCAGCAGTAACCTACAGGGGAATGGCTACACCTTC.

Written as DNA, the CDR3 is TGTGCCAGCAGCCAAGTCCGGGACCATAGTTCCTACGAGCAGTACTTC. Its protein is CASSQVRDHSSYEQYF. This chain uses TRBV4-2 with TRBJ2-7; D may correspond to TRBD1 or TRBD2 (5 bases each). V shed 1 base and J shed 1 base, with 14 bases lying between them. The CDR3 spans 16 residues. Germline V CDR1 and CDR2: LGHNA, YNFKEQ.

The chain couples TRBV7-9 to TRBJ2-7, with D possibly being TRBD1 (6 bases). This CDR3 contains 13 residues. The germline V gene encodes CDR1 SEHNR and CDR2 FQNEAQ (reference sequence). V dropped 0 bases and J dropped 5 bases, with 8 bases sitting between them. Here the CDR3 reads CASSLARTDEQYF. The CDR3 DNA reads TGTGCCAGCAGCTTAGCCCGGACAGACGAGCAGTACTTC.

For this clone: Other DNA sequences from this sample encode an identical CDR3 as well. V and J are TRBV7-3 and TRBJ1-1, with D tentatively TRBD1 (5 bases). CDR1 SGHTA and CDR2 FQGTGA come from the germline V gene. V was cut by 5 bases and J by 4 bases, with 14 bases left in between. This CDR3 spans 14 amino acids. In DNA, the CDR3 is TGTGCCAGCAGCCCAGGACCGGGGGGCACTGAAGCTTTCTTT. This encodes CASSPGPGGTEAFF.

The V call is TRBV5-1, the J call TRBJ2-2; D may correspond to TRBD1 or TRBD2 (5 bases each). Germline lookup yields CDR1 SGHRS and CDR2 YFSETQ. This CDR3 has 14 amino acids. Trimming removed 2 bases at V and 7 bases at J, with 12 bases between. The CDR3 sequence is CASSFWGFDGELFF. The CDR3 nucleotides are TGCGCCAGCAGCTTCTGGGGGTTTGACGGGGAGCTGTTTTTT.

This clone came up once. The chain couples TRBV4-2 to TRBJ2-3, with 8 positions matching TRBD2. V was pared by 3 bases and J by 4 bases, with 18 bases of the junction left unmatched. Germline V CDR1 and CDR2: LGHNA, YNFKEQ. The CDR3 has 19 residues. The CDR3 loop is CASSHTKGDSGEAADTQYF. In DNA, the CDR3 is TGTGCCAGCAGCCATACTAAGGGAGATAGCGGGGAGGCAGCAGATACGCAGTATTTT.

The CDR3: CASSQEVLAGGLPQFF. The CDR3 bases are TGTGCCAGCAGCCAAGAGGTTCTAGCGGGGGGGCTTCCCCAGTTCTTC. V gene TRBV4-2 combines with J gene TRBJ2-1, with 12 bases lining up with TRBD2. Germline values: CDR1 LGHNA, CDR2 YNFKEQ. This CDR3 is built from 16 residues. V lost 0 bases, J lost 13 bases, and 10 bases stayed unmatched.

The chain has TRBV11-3 and TRBJ2-5; TRBD2 aligns across 7 bases. The J segment lost 0 bases and the V segment lost 1 base, leaving 5 bases of the junction unmatched. Germline V CDR1 and CDR2: SGHNT, YENEEA. CDR3 length: 16 residues. The CDR3, as DNA: TGTGCCAGCAGCTTAGGGACGGGGACTAACCAAGAGACCCAGTACTTC. This codes for CASSLGTGTNQETQYF.

The chain employs TRBV12-3 or TRBV12-4 and TRBJ2-5; the D is unclear. V lost 5 bases, J lost 5 bases, and 9 bases lay in between. The CDR3 has 12 residues. Here the CDR3 DNA reads TGTGCCAGCAGTCCCTTAAGTGAGACCCAGTACTTC. This translates into CASSPLSETQYF.

This chain links TRBV29-1 with TRBJ1-1; D gene uncertain. CDR3 length equals 11 residues. V was pared by 3 bases and J by 7 bases, with 9 bases between. CDR1 is SQVTM and CDR2 is ANQGSEA in the germline V gene. The CDR3 here is CSVDLGHEAFF. DNA of the CDR3: TGCAGCGTTGATCTTGGGCATGAAGCTTTCTTT.